The 8 T cell receptor beta chains listed next were all sequenced from one sample in a study of cytomegalovirus exposure and HLA in healthy donors. Primers: 60 Vbeta forward and 13 Jbeta reverse. Only in-frame clones appear in the TCRdb table, and some are missing; sequencing was by immunoSEQ multiplex PCR. The profile shows 160,000 or so clones, almost 80% of them singletons. Specimen: PBMCs. These receptors were obtained from a male donor in good health and CMV-seronegative.

The rearrangement joins TRBV27 to TRBJ2-7; 7 nucleotides match TRBD2. The CDR3 consists of 13 residues. Germline assignment: CDR1 MNHEY and CDR2 SMNVEV (reference sequence). Germline trimming cut 6 bases from V and 0 bases from J; bases unmatched to any gene: 2. CDR3 DNA sequence: TGTGCCAGCAGAACGGGGGGCTCCTACGAGCAGTACTTC. Translated: CASRTGGSYEQYF.

This clone was recorded once. The rearrangement links TRBV2 to TRBJ2-5, with 8 bases that match TRBD1. Judging by the DNA end, TRBJ2-7 fits better; the J call may be wrong. The CDR3 is 13 residues long. CDR1 and CDR2 (germline): SNHLY, FYNNEI. As DNA, the CDR3 is TGTGCCAGCACACGGACAGGGCGGGGCGAGCAGTACTTC. Translating gives CASTRTGRGEQYF.

The chain is built from TRBV27 and TRBJ2-5; 9 nucleotides align to TRBD1. Germline CDR1 MNHEY, CDR2 SMNVEV (reference sequence). This CDR3 contains 15 residues. With 5 bases clipped from V and 5 bases from J, the junction kept 9 bases outside the gene matches. The CDR3 region has the DNA TGTGCCAGCAGTCAGTCGGACAGGGGTTACGAGACCCAGTACTTC. Protein: CASSQSDRGYETQYF.

This clone is a singleton in its sample. V is TRBV11-2 and J is TRBJ2-1; TRBD1 matches 9 bases. The CDR3 runs to 13 residues. Germline lookup yields CDR1 SGHAT and CDR2 FQNNGV. J gave up 8 bases and V 5 bases, and 4 bases lay outside the gene matches. The CDR3 DNA sequence: TGTGCCAGCAGCCGGGACAGGGCCCATGAGCAGTTCTTC. Its translation: CASSRDRAHEQFF.

This clone was detected a few times. The V call is TRBV15, the J call TRBJ2-3; tentatively, D is TRBD2 (7 bases). Trimming took 4 bases from V and 1 from J, leaving 18 bases between them. Germline V gene lookup returns CDR1 LNHNV and CDR2 YYDKDF (reference sequence). This CDR3 has 17 residues. CDR3 residues: CATSTRLGAGGTDTQYF. Written as DNA, the CDR3 is TGTGCCACCAGCACCCGACTGGGGGCGGGAGGCACAGATACGCAGTATTTT.

In this sample, this clone turned up once. The gene calls are TRBV4-2 and TRBJ2-7, with D hard to call. Trimming stripped 1 base from V and 2 bases from J, with 6 bases between. In germline, CDR1 is LGHNA, CDR2 YNFKEQ. The CDR3 is made up of 13 amino acids. The CDR3 reads CASSQVTAYEQYF. In nucleotides, the CDR3 is TGTGCCAGCAGCCAAGTTACGGCCTACGAGCAGTACTTC.

Regarding this clone: Other DNA sequences in the sample encode the same CDR3. The chain combines TRBV7-3 with TRBJ2-3; TRBD2 matches at 7 bases. V trimming: 2 bases; J trimming: 4 bases; junction bases outside the gene matches: 3. Germline assignment: CDR1 SGHTA and CDR2 FQGTGA. This CDR3 contains 14 residues. Written as DNA, the CDR3 is TGTGCCAGCAGCTTATCCCTAGCGGCAGATACGCAGTATTTT. Amino acid sequence: CASSLSLAADTQYF.

The chain links TRBV19 to TRBJ2-1; tentative D call: TRBD2 (6 bases). CDR1 and CDR2 (germline): LNHDA, SQIVND (reference sequence). Deletions cut 3 bases from V and 4 bases from J, with 13 bases between. This CDR3 comprises 15 residues. In nucleotides, the CDR3 is TGTGCCAGTAGTATCGGGCAGGCGGGGTACAATGAGCAGTTCTTC. As protein: CASSIGQAGYNEQFF.